This T cell receptor beta chain was profiled in a study of cytomegalovirus exposure and HLA in healthy donors. Findings and limits, study-wide: Overall, roughly 150 TCR beta chains were annotated as cytomegalovirus-associated. There were some V segments, including TRBV6-2 and TRBV6-3, excluded as indistinguishable.

The PCR ran on 60 Vbeta and 13 Jbeta primers. Data came from immunoSEQ multiplex PCR; TCRdb stores just in-frame clones and leaves some out. The sample holds approximately 150,000 clones, more than 70% seen once. This CDR3 is 15 amino acids long. Germline-derived CDR1 and CDR2 are MNHEY and SVGAGI. V shed 6 bases, J shed 7 bases, and the junction held 12 bases outside the gene matches. A note on this clone: Its cognate antigen is unknown.

The specimen was PBMCs. The chain joins TRBV6-5 to TRBJ2-7; 10 bases are shared with TRBD2. The receptor comes from a woman in her forties in good health and CMV-seronegative. In DNA form, the CDR3 reads TGTGCCAGCAGCCCCGGGTCTAGCGGGAGTACTGAGCAGTACTTC. It codes for CASSPGSSGSTEQYF.